This passage covers 29 T cell receptor beta chains from one sample sequenced in a study of patients and donors after allogeneic stem cell transplantation. TCRdb called the RT-PCR reads again in MiXCR, with one record for every CDR3 protein. The data show about a million distinct CDR3 sequences, with roughly 18% seen just once and approximately 5.9% held by the top ten. Sequencing was done on a sample of blood, either unsorted or a sorted T cell fraction (not recorded which). These receptors were collected from a human donor who was either an allogeneic HSCT recipient or a stem cell or donor lymphocyte infusion donor (not recorded which). It is not recorded whose cells these are; they may come from a transplant donor.

The chain employs TRBV20-1 and TRBJ1-5; 9 nucleotides agree with TRBD1. The CDR3 is 13 amino acids. V lost 2 bases to trimming and J lost 7 bases; unmatched junction nucleotides: 3. Per the germline V gene, CDR1 is DFQATT and CDR2 is SNEGSKA (reference sequence). CDR3 in amino acids: CSARRDRDQPQHF. As DNA, the CDR3 is TGCAGTGCTAGAAGGGACAGGGACCAGCCCCAGCATTTT.

The chain recombines TRBV6-1 with TRBJ1-2, with 10 bases matching TRBD1. Per the germline V gene, CDR1 is MNHNS and CDR2 is SASEGT. Unmatched junction bases numbered 11, after V lost 6 bases and J lost 7 bases. The CDR3 is made up of 15 amino acids. The CDR3 loop reads CASRPYGDRGSGYTF. Written as DNA, the CDR3 is TGTGCCAGCAGACCCTACGGGGACAGGGGATCTGGCTACACCTTC.

The gene calls are TRBV27 and TRBJ2-7, with TRBD2 identical over 9 bases. J lost 3 bases, V lost 3 bases, and 6 bases had no gene match. The germline V gene encodes CDR1 MNHEY and CDR2 SMNVEV (reference sequence). This CDR3 is built from 15 residues. Here the CDR3 reads CASSFMREGRYEQYF. CDR3 DNA sequence: TGTGCCAGCAGTTTTATGCGGGAGGGCCGCTACGAGCAGTACTTC.

This chain uses TRBV10-3 with TRBJ2-5; weak D call: TRBD2 (6 bases). The CDR3 has 15 residues. Trimming left V 0 bases short and J 9 bases short, with 17 bases between. From germline, CDR1 is ENHRY and CDR2 SYGVKD. The CDR3 nucleotides read TGTGCCATCAGTGAGTCACTAGCAGTAACGGGGGCCCAGTACTTC. It is translated as CAISESLAVTGAQYF.

The CDR3 sequence: CSARSTREDPYEQYF. The CDR3 nucleotides read TGCAGTGCTAGATCGACCCGAGAGGATCCCTACGAGCAGTACTTC. The V gene is TRBV20-1, the J gene TRBJ2-7; unclear D gene. The V end was cut by 2 bases, the J end by 2 bases, with 16 bases between. Germline assignment: CDR1 DFQATT and CDR2 SNEGSKA (reference sequence). This CDR3 is built from 15 residues.

V and J are TRBV12-3 or TRBV12-4 and TRBJ2-3; 13 bases agree with TRBD2. The V and J ends lost 2 bases and 2 bases, in that order; junction bases with no gene match: 7. The CDR3 covers 18 residues. CDR3 bases: TGTGCCAGCAGTTTAACTCGGGGACTAGCGGGAATCACAGATACGCAGTATTTT. Its translation is CASSLTRGLAGITDTQYF.

The rearrangement uses TRBV4-1 and TRBJ2-1, with TRBD2 matching 8 bases. The CDR3 runs 15 residues. V shed 4 bases, J shed 6 bases, and the junction held 8 bases outside the gene matches. The germline V gene has CDR1 MGHRA and CDR2 YSYEKL. CDR3 sequence reads: CASSPTGTRSNEQFF. For the CDR3, the DNA is TGCGCCAGCAGCCCAACCGGGACTAGGAGCAATGAGCAGTTCTTC.

This clonotype was picked up a small number of times. The chain carries TRBV20-1 and TRBJ2-2, with D uncertain. The CDR3 spans 11 residues. The germline V and J ends were trimmed by 2 bases and 8 bases, with 6 bases remaining between them. The germline CDR1 and CDR2 sequences are DFQATT and SNEGSKA (reference sequence). CDR3 in DNA: TGCAGTGCTAGAATATATGGGGAGCTGTTTTTT. Translated, it gives CSARIYGELFF.

The chain couples TRBV12-3 or TRBV12-4 to TRBJ2-3, with TRBD2 matching over 8 bases. Trimming took 6 bases from V and 3 from J; bases not matched to a gene: 8. The CDR3 contains 15 residues. The CDR3 nucleotides read TGTGCCAGCAGCGGGGGGGCAGCAGGGACAGATACGCAGTATTTT. This encodes CASSGGAAGTDTQYF.

This clonotype has more than one count but fewer than ten. The J gene is TRBJ2-7, the V gene TRBV14, with 10 bases that match TRBD1. J gave up 2 bases and V 5 bases, and 6 bases lay outside the gene matches. Germline CDR1 and CDR2: SGHDN and FVKESK. The CDR3 totals 15 residues. The DNA for the CDR3 is TGTGCCAGCAGCTTATGGGACAGGGGTACCTACGAGCAGTACTTC. As protein: CASSLWDRGTYEQYF.

The table lists this clonotype with a few counts. CDR3 region: CASSFGGRTNEQFF. CDR3 DNA sequence: TGTGCCAGCAGCTTCGGGGGGCGTACGAATGAGCAGTTCTTC. The V gene is TRBV7-3, the J gene TRBJ2-1; the D gene is possibly TRBD2 (7 bases). The germline CDR1 and CDR2 sequences are SGHTA and FQGTGA. V was pared by 3 bases and J by 7 bases, with 13 bases between. CDR3 size: 14 residues.

This clonotype was observed a handful of times. The chain has TRBV7-2 and TRBJ1-2; D might be TRBD1 (5 bases). The V gene's germline CDR1 is SGHTA and CDR2 FQGNSA. Trimming removed 4 bases at V and 7 bases at J, with 10 bases between. The CDR3 loop spans 12 amino acids. The CDR3 nucleotides are TGTGCCAGCAGCTCCAGGGTCCCTGGCTACACCTTC. It encodes CASSSRVPGYTF.

This clonotype was observed a few times. The gene calls are TRBV4-3 and TRBJ2-2; the D gene is possibly TRBD1 (6 bases). The CDR3 is made up of 15 amino acids. With 0 bases removed from V and 5 bases from J, the gap between germline ends came to 10 bases. Germline V gene sequence: CDR1 LGHNA, CDR2 YSLEER. The CDR3 loop reads CASSQEGQRTGELFF. CDR3 coding DNA: TGCGCCAGCAGCCAAGAAGGACAGCGAACCGGGGAGCTGTTTTTT.

This clonotype was seen more than once but under ten times. The chain joins TRBV5-1 to TRBJ1-2; D perhaps matches TRBD1 (5 bases). V was clipped by 5 bases and J by 1 base, with 15 bases between them. Per germline, CDR1 SGHRS and CDR2 YFSETQ. The CDR3 spans 15 residues. The CDR3 bases are TGCGCCAGCAGATCCATGGGGCGCGATAACTATGGCTACACCTTC. It translates to CASRSMGRDNYGYTF.

This chain uses TRBV15 with TRBJ2-7; D not certain. The CDR3 is 12 amino acids. In germline, CDR1 is LNHNV, CDR2 YYDKDF (reference sequence). Trimming took 8 bases from V and 5 from J, leaving 13 bases between them. This CDR3 is CATRALPDEQYF. In DNA, the CDR3 is TGTGCCACCCGGGCCCTCCCGGACGAGCAGTACTTC.

The V call is TRBV7-2, the J call TRBJ2-3; 15 positions match TRBD2. Trimming cost V 2 bases and J 5 bases; bases outside gene matches: 5. Germline CDR1 and CDR2: SGHTA and FQGNSA. CDR3 length: 17 residues. The CDR3 spells CASSLYGTSGGRDTQYF. CDR3 in DNA: TGTGCCAGCAGCTTATACGGGACTAGCGGGGGGAGAGATACGCAGTATTTT.

The J gene is TRBJ2-7, the V gene TRBV2, with D unresolved. The V and J ends lost 3 bases and 2 bases respectively, with 5 bases between them. The CDR3 contains 12 residues. Germline CDR1 SNHLY, CDR2 FYNNEI. CDR3 region: CASSDTPYEQYF. CDR3 in DNA: TGTGCCAGCAGTGACACTCCCTACGAGCAGTACTTC.

The count of this clonotype is one. The rearrangement uses TRBV11-3 and TRBJ1-2, with D possibly being TRBD1 (6 bases). V was pared by 1 base and J by 3 bases, with 9 bases between. CDR1 is SGHNT, CDR2 YENEEA, per germline. The CDR3 is 14 residues long. The CDR3 spells CASSLVGTYYGYTF. As DNA, the CDR3 is TGTGCCAGCAGCTTAGTAGGGACATACTATGGCTACACCTTC.

This clonotype was seen more than once but under ten times. The chain employs TRBV5-1 and TRBJ2-2, with 15 bases identical to TRBD2. CDR3 size: 18 residues. Germline V gene lookup returns CDR1 SGHRS and CDR2 YFSETQ. V gave up 5 bases and J gave up 1 base; unmatched junction bases: 6. CDR3 in DNA: TGCGCCAGCAGACCTGGACTAGCGGGGGGGCTGAACACCGGGGAGCTGTTTTTT. The encoded protein is CASRPGLAGGLNTGELFF. Looking up the rest from reference TRBV5-1 and TRBJ2-2 gives the full variable domain: KAGVTQTPRYLIKTRGQQVTLSCSPISGHRSVSWYQQTPGQGLQFLFEYFSETQRNKGNFPGRFSGRQFSNSRSEMNVSTLELGDSALYLCASRPGLAGGLNTGELFFGEGSRLTVL.

This clonotype was found many times. The chain combines TRBV9 with TRBJ2-2; no clear D gene. Trimming left V 0 bases short and J 5 bases short, with 8 bases between. CDR3 length equals 14 residues. Germline CDR1 is SGDLS and CDR2 is YYNGEE. The CDR3 DNA reads as TGTGCCAGCAGCGTAGAAGGCTATACCGGGGAGCTGTTTTTT. This translates into CASSVEGYTGELFF.

In its sample, this clonotype was seen a few times. The CDR3 reads CASSRRTGKGTQETQYF. CDR3 sequence (DNA): TGTGCCAGCAGTCGACGGACAGGGAAGGGGACTCAAGAGACCCAGTACTTC. This chain connects TRBV11-2 to TRBJ2-5; 8 bases fit TRBD1. The CDR3 totals 17 residues. From germline, CDR1 is SGHAT and CDR2 FQNNGV. The V segment lost 6 bases and the J segment 2 bases; nucleotides outside the gene matches: 14. Full variable domain (outside the CDR3, taken from reference TRBV11-2 and TRBJ2-5): EAGVAQSPRYKIIEKRQSVAFWCNPISGHATLYWYQQILGQGPKLLIQFQNNGVVDDSQLPKDRFSAERLKGVDSTLKIQPAKLEDSAVYLCASSRRTGKGTQETQYFGPGTRLLVL.

This rearrangement joins TRBV29-1 to TRBJ2-2; possible D gene TRBD2, 6 bases. This CDR3 is built from 14 residues. CDR1 is SQVTM, CDR2 ANQGSEA, per germline. V was trimmed by 6 bases and J by 2 bases, leaving 13 bases between them. DNA for the CDR3: TGCAGCGTCGGGACTCGACACAACACCGGGGAGCTGTTTTTT. It encodes CSVGTRHNTGELFF.

This clonotype came up a few times. The gene calls are TRBV20-1 and TRBJ2-7; 11 positions agree with TRBD2. J lost 2 bases, V lost 5 bases, and 2 bases had no gene match. Germline V gives CDR1 DFQATT, CDR2 SNEGSKA (reference sequence). The CDR3 is 13 amino acids. The CDR3 region has the DNA TGCAGTGCTGGGACTAGCGGCACCTACGAGCAGTACTTC. Amino acids: CSAGTSGTYEQYF.

This clonotype occurred a few times. The DNA of the CDR3 is TGTGCCAGCAGCCGCCTATTGGGGGACACTGAAGCTTTCTTT. Its translation is CASSRLLGDTEAFF. The chain is built from TRBV7-2 and TRBJ1-1; possibly TRBD1 for D (5 bases). Between the trimmed V and J ends, which lost 5 bases and 3 bases, there was a span of 13 bases. The length of the CDR3 is 14 residues. Germline assignment: CDR1 SGHTA and CDR2 FQGNSA.

This clonotype was recorded a few times. The V call is TRBV5-1, the J call TRBJ1-1; 7 bases align to TRBD1. The CDR3 is made up of 15 amino acids. Germline CDR1 reads SGHRS; CDR2 reads YFSETQ. The V segment lost 4 bases and the J segment 3 bases; nucleotides outside the gene matches: 9. CDR3 nucleotide sequence: TGCGCCAGCAGCCCCCGGACAGGCCAGTACACTGAAGCTTTCTTT. As protein: CASSPRTGQYTEAFF.

The J gene is TRBJ2-7, the V gene TRBV18; 7 bases are a match to TRBD1. V was clipped by 5 bases and J by 0 bases; unmatched bases: 4. The CDR3 has 14 amino acids. CDR1 is KGHSH, CDR2 LQKENI, per germline. CDR3 DNA: TGTGCCAGCTCATCCGCAGGGGGCTCCTACGAGCAGTACTTC. Its protein product is CASSSAGGSYEQYF.

V usage is TRBV7-3 and J usage is TRBJ2-5; D possibly corresponds to TRBD2 (7 bases). In germline, CDR1 is SGHTA, CDR2 FQGTGA. The length of the CDR3 is 15 residues. Trimming removed 1 base at V and 5 bases at J, with 14 bases between. The CDR3 protein is CASSLKGEGRETQYF. The DNA of the CDR3 is TGTGCCAGCAGCTTAAAGGGGGAGGGCCGGGAGACCCAGTACTTC. The full variable domain, with the rest looked up from reference TRBV7-3 and TRBJ2-5, is GAGVSQTPSNKVTEKGKYVELRCDPISGHTALYWYRQSLGQGPEFLIYFQGTGAADDSGLPNDRFFAVRPEGSVSTLKIQRTERGDSAVYLCASSLKGEGRETQYFGPGTRLLVL.

The chain uses TRBV12-3 or TRBV12-4 and TRBJ2-3; the D call may be TRBD1 or TRBD2 (6 bases each). The CDR3 totals 14 residues. Deletions cut 5 bases from V and 4 bases from J, with 13 bases between. In DNA form, the CDR3 reads TGTGCCAGCAGTAAATATAGGGGGGCAGATACGCAGTATTTT. It yields the protein CASSKYRGADTQYF.

This clonotype was recorded many times. This chain connects TRBV12-3 or TRBV12-4 to TRBJ2-7, with 12 bases identical to TRBD2. The CDR3 extends over 15 amino acids. Trimming at V came to 3 bases and at J to 2 bases, leaving 2 bases not matched to a gene. As DNA, the CDR3 is TGTGCCAGCAGTTTCCGGACTAGCGGGACCTACGAGCAGTACTTC. It translates to CASSFRTSGTYEQYF.